This TCR beta chain came from a study of OX40 agonist ivuxolimab in advanced cancers. Turning to the study itself: Cancers in dose escalation were hepatocellular, melanoma, renal cell and head and neck.

The CDR3 totals 13 residues. Germline lookup yields CDR1 MNHNY and CDR2 SVGAGI (reference sequence). Trimming pared 6 bases from V and 7 bases from J, leaving 15 bases between. Some clones are missing from TCRdb's copy, which holds only in-frame ones; the method was immunoSEQ multiplex PCR. The table includes more than 50,000 clones, less than 90% detected once. The J gene is TRBJ1-2, the V gene TRBV6-6; D is uncertain. The specimen comprised CD4+ or CD8+ T cells sorted from blood, sampled in a trial of the OX40 agonist ivuxolimab. The receptor was isolated from an adult with an advanced solid tumor such as melanoma, head and neck, liver or kidney cancer. Here the CDR3 DNA reads TGTGCCAGCAGCCCAACACCCGAACGTGGCTACACCTTC. Translated, it gives CASSPTPERGYTF.